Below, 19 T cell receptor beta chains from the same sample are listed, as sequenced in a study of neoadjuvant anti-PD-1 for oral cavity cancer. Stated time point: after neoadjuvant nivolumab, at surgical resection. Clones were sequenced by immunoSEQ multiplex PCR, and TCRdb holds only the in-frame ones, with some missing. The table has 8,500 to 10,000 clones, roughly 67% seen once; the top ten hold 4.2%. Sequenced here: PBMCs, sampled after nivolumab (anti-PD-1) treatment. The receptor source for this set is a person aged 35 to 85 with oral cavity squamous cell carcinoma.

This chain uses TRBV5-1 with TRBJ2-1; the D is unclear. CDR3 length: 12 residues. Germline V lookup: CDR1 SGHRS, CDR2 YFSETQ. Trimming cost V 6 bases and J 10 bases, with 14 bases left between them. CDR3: CASNGDFYEQFF. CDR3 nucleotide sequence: TGCGCCAGCAACGGAGACTTTTACGAGCAGTTCTTC.

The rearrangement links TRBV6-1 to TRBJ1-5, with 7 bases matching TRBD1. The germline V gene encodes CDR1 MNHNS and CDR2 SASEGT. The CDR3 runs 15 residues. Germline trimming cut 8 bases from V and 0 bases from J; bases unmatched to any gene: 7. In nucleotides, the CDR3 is TGTGCCAGCGGGGACAGACAACTTAGCAATCAGCCCCAGCATTTT. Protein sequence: CASGDRQLSNQPQHF.

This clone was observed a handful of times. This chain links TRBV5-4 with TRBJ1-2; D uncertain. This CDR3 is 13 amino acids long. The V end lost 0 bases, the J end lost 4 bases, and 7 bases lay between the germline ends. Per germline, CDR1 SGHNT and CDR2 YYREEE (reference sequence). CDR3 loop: CASSLGGSYGYTF. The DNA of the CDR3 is TGTGCCAGCAGCTTGGGAGGGTCCTATGGCTACACCTTC.

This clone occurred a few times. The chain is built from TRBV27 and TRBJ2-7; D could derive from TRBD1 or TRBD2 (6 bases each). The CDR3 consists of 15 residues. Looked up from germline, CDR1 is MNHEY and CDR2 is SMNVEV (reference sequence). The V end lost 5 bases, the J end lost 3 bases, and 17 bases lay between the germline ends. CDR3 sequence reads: CASSKQGRGDYEQYF. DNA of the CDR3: TGTGCCAGCAGTAAACAGGGAAGGGGGGACTACGAGCAGTACTTC.

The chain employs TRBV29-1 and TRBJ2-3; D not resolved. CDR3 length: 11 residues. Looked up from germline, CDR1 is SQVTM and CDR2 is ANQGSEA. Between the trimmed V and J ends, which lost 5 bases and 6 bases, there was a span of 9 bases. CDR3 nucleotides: TGCAGCGTTCACGGCGCGGATACGCAGTATTTT. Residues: CSVHGADTQYF.

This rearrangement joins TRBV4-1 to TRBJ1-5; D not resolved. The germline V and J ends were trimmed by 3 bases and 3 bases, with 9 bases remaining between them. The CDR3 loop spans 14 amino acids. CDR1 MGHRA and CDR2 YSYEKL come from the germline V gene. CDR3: CASSQMTVNQPQHF. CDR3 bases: TGCGCCAGCAGCCAGATGACTGTCAATCAGCCCCAGCATTTT.

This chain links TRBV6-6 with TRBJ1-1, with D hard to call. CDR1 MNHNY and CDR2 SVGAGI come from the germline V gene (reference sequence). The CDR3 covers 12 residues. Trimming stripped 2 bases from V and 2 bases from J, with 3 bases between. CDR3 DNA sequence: TGTGCCAGCAGTTACCGAAACACTGAAGCTTTCTTT. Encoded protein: CASSYRNTEAFF.

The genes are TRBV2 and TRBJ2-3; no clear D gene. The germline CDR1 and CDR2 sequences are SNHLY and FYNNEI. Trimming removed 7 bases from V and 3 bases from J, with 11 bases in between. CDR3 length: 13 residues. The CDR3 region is CASTPENTDTQYF. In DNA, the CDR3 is TGTGCCAGCACTCCCGAGAATACAGATACGCAGTATTTT.

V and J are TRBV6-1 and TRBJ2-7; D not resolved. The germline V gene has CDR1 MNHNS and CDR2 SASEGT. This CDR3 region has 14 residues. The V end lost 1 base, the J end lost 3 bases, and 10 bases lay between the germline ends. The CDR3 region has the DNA TGTGCCAGCAGTGAAGGGCCAAGCGTCTACGAGCAGTACTTC. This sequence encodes CASSEGPSVYEQYF.

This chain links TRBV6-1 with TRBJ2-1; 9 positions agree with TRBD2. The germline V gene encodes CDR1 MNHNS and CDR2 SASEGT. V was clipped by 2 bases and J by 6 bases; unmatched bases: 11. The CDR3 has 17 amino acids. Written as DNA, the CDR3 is TGTGCCAGCAGTGAATCGGGCGGGGGGGCCCAATCCAATGAGCAGTTCTTC. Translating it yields CASSESGGGAQSNEQFF.

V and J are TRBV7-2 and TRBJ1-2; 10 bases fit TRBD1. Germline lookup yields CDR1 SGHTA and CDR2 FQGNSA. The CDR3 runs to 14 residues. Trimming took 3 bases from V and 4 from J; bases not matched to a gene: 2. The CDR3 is CASSFWTGGYGYTF. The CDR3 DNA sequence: TGTGCCAGCAGCTTCTGGACAGGGGGCTATGGCTACACCTTC.

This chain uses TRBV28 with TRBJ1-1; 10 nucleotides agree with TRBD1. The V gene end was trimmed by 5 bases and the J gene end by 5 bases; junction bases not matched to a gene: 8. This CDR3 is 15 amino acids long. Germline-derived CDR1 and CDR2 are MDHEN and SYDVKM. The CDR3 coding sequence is TGTGCCAGCAGTCTGCCCGGGACAGGGGAGACTGAAGCTTTCTTT. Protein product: CASSLPGTGETEAFF.

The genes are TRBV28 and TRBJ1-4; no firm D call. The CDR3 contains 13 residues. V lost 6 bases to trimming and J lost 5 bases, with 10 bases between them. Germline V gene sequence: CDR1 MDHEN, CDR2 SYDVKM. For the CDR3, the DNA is TGTGCCAGCAGGGGCAGGAGCAATGAAAAACTGTTTTTT. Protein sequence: CASRGRSNEKLFF.

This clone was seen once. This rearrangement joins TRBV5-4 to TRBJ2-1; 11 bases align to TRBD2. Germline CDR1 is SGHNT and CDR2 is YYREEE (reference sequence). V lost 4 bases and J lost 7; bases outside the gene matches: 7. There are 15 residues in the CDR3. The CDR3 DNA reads TGTGCCAGCAGCCCGGGACTAGCGGTTTTAAATGAGCAGTTCTTC. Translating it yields CASSPGLAVLNEQFF.

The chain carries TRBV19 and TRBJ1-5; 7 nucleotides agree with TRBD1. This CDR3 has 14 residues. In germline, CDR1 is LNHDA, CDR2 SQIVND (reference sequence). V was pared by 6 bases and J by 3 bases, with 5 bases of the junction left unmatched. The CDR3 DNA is TGTGCCAGTAGCCAGGGACAGCTCAATCAGCCCCAGCATTTT. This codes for CASSQGQLNQPQHF.

In nucleotides, the CDR3 is TGCGCCAGCAGCCAAGCCGCTGAGGGACAGCCCTTCTACGAGCAGTACTTC. This encodes CASSQAAEGQPFYEQYF. J is TRBJ2-7 and V is TRBV4-1, with 7 bases lining up with TRBD1. J gave up 3 bases and V 1 base, and 12 bases lay outside the gene matches. The CDR3 sequence is 17 residues long. Germline assignment: CDR1 MGHRA and CDR2 YSYEKL.

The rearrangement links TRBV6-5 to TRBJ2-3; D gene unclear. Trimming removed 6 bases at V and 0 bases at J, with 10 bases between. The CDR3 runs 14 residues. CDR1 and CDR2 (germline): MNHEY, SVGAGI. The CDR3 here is CASRKSGSTDTQYF. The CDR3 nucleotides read TGTGCCAGCAGAAAATCTGGGAGCACAGATACGCAGTATTTT.

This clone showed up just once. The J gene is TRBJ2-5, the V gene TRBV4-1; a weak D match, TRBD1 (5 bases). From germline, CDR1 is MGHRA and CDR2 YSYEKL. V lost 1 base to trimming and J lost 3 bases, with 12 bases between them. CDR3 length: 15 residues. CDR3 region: CASSQGQTQEETQYF. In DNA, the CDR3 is TGCGCCAGCAGCCAAGGACAGACACAAGAAGAGACCCAGTACTTC.

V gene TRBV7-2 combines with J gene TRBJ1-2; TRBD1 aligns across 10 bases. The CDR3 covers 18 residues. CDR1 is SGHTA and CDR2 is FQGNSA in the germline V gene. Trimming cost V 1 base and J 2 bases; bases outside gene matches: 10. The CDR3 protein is CASSLESPRTGGNYGYTF. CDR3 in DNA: TGTGCCAGCAGCTTAGAGAGCCCCAGGACAGGGGGGAACTATGGCTACACCTTC.